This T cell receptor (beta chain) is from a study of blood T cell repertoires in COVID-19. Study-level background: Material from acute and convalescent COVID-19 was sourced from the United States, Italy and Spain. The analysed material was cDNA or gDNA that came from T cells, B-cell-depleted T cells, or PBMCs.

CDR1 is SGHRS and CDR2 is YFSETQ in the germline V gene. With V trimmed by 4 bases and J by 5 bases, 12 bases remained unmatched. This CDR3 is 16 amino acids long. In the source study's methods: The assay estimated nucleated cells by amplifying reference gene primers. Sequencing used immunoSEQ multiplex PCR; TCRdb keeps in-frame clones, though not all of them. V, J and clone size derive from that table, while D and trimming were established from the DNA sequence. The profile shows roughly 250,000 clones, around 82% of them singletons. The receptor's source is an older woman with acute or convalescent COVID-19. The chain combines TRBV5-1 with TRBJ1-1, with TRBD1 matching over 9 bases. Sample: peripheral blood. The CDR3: CASSLAGTGIYTEAFF. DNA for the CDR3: TGCGCCAGCAGCCTAGCCGGGACAGGGATATATACTGAAGCTTTCTTT.